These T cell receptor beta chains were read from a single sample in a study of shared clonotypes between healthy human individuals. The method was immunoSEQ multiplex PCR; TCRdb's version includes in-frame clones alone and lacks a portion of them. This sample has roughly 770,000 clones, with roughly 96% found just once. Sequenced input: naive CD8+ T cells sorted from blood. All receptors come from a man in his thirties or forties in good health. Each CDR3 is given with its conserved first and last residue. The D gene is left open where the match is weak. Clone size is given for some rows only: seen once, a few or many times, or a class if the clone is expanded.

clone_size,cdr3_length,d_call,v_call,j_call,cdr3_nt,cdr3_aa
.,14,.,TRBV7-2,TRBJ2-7,TGTGCCAGCAGCTTAAGGGCGGAGGAGGACGAGCAGTACTTC,CASSLRAEEDEQYF
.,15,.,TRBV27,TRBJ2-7,TGTGCCAGCAGTTTATGGGGGGAGGCCATCTACGAGCAGTACTTC,CASSLWGEAIYEQYF
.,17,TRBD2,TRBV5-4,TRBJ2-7,TGTGCCAGCAGCTTGGGACTAGCGGGAGGGCCCTCCTACGAGCAGTACTTC,CASSLGLAGGPSYEQYF
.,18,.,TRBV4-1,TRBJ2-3,TGCGCCAGCAGCCAAGCTCCCGAAATGGACTATAGCACAGATACGCAGTATTTT,CASSQAPEMDYSTDTQYF
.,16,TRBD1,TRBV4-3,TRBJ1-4,TGCGCCAGCAGCCCCAGACAGGGACTAATGAATGAAAAACTGTTTTTT,CASSPRQGLMNEKLFF
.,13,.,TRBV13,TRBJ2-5,TGTGCCAGCAGCTTCGAAGGGGAAGAGACCCAGTACTTC,CASSFEGEETQYF
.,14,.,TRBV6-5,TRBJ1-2,TGTGCCAGCAGTTACTCCAGGGATAACTATGGCTACACCTTC,CASSYSRDNYGYTF
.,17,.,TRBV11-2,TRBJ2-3,TGTGCCAGCAGCTCCGGAGGTAGGGCGGAGGGCACAGATACGCAGTATTTT,CASSSGGRAEGTDTQYF
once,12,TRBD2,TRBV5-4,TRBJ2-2,TGTGCCTACCGGGGGGACACCGGGGAGCTGTTTTTT,CAYRGDTGELFF
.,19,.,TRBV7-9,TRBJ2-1,TGTGCCAGCAGCGCACTTAGCGGTGAAGACCCGAGCTCCTACAATGAGCAGTTCTTC,CASSALSGEDPSSYNEQFF
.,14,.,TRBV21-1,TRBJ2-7,TGTGCCAGCAGCACCCGATGGGAGGGCCACGAGCAGTACTTC,CASSTRWEGHEQYF
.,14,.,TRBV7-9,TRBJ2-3,TGTGCCAGCAGCTTAGGAACAGGCACAGATACGCAGTATTTT,CASSLGTGTDTQYF
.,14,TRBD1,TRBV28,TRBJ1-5,TGTGCCACCTGGCGACAGGGGGCCCATCAGCCCCAGCATTTT,CATWRQGAHQPQHF
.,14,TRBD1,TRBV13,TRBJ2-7,TGTGCCAGCAGGGGACAGGGCCTCTCCTACGAGCAGTACTTC,CASRGQGLSYEQYF
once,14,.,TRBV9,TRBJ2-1,TGTGCCAGCAGCGTTAGCGGCCTTTACAATGAGCAGTTCTTC,CASSVSGLYNEQFF
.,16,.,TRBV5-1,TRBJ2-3,TGCGCCAGCAGCTCGTGGGGCGGGACTAGCACAGATACGCAGTATTTT,CASSSWGGTSTDTQYF
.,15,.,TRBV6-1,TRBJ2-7,TGTGCCAGCAGTGCCGACTACTCGCGAAGTTACGAGCAGTACTTC,CASSADYSRSYEQYF
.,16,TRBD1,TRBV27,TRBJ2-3,TGTGCCAGCAGTCTCCCGGACAGGGAAGGCACAGATACGCAGTATTTT,CASSLPDREGTDTQYF
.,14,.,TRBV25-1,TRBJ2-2,TGTGCCAGCAGTGAATATGTGTCCACCGGGGAGCTGTTTTTT,CASSEYVSTGELFF
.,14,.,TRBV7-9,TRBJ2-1,TGTGCCAGCAGCTTAGCAGGGGGTGGCAATGAGCAGTTCTTC,CASSLAGGGNEQFF
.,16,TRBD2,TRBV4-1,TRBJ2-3,TGCGCCAGCAGCCAAGTCGGACTAGCGGAGGGAGATACGCAGTATTTT,CASSQVGLAEGDTQYF
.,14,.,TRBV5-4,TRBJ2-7,TGTGCCAGCAGCCCCAGTGGGGACATCTACGAGCAGTACTTC,CASSPSGDIYEQYF
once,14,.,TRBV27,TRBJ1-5,TGTGCCAGCAGTGGACTAGGCTTAGATCAGCCCCAGCATTTT,CASSGLGLDQPQHF